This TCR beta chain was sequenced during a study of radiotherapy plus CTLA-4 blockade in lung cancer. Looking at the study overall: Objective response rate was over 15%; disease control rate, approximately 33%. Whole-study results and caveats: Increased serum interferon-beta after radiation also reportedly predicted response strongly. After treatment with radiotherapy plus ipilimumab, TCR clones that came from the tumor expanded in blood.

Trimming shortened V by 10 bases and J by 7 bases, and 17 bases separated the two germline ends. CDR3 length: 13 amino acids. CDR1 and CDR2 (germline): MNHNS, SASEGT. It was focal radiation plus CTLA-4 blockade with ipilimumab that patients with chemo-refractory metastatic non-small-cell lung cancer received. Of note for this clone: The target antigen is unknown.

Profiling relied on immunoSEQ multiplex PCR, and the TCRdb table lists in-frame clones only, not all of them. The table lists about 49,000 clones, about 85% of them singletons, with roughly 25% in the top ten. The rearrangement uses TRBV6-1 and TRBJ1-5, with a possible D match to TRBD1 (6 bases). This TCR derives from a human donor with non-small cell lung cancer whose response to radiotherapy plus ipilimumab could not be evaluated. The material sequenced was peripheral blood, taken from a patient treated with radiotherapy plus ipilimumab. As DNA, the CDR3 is TGTGCCACCGCACTAGGGGGTAACCAGCCCCAGCATTTT. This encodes CATALGGNQPQHF.